These 30 T cell receptor beta chains share one sample of origin, sequenced in a study of cytomegalovirus exposure and HLA in healthy donors. Clones were read by immunoSEQ multiplex PCR, and TCRdb kept only the in-frame ones, dropping some. Counted here are about 73,000 clones, 95% occurring once; the ten biggest clones make up approximately 3.3%. The sequenced sample consisted of PBMCs. The receptors derive from a man younger than 35 in good health and CMV-seronegative.

The chain couples TRBV1 to TRBJ1-3. TRBV1 is tagged as a pseudogene. CDR3 length: 15 residues. CDR3 nucleotide sequence: TGCACCAGCAGCCCGACTCGGGGGTACGGAAACACCATATATTTT. The encoded protein is CTSSPTRGYGNTIYF.

The chain links TRBV30 to TRBJ1-2, with TRBD1 matching over 8 bases. The J segment lost 8 bases and the V segment lost 0 bases, leaving 8 bases of the junction unmatched. Looked up from germline, CDR1 is GTSNPN and CDR2 is SVGIG (reference sequence). The CDR3 contains 14 residues. The CDR3 sequence: CAWSVRQGAEGYTF. The CDR3 nucleotides are TGTGCCTGGAGTGTAAGGCAGGGGGCTGAGGGCTACACCTTC.

The V call is TRBV5-1, the J call TRBJ1-1; D perhaps matches TRBD1 (5 bases). The CDR3 spans 14 residues. The V gene's germline CDR1 is SGHRS and CDR2 YFSETQ. Trimming left V 4 bases short and J 4 bases short, with 14 bases between. The CDR3 is CASSRGGTSTEAFF. For the CDR3, the DNA is TGCGCCAGCAGCCGGGGGGGGACTTCCACTGAAGCTTTCTTT.

In its sample, this clone was seen once. The rearrangement uses TRBV18 and TRBJ1-2, with a possible D match to TRBD1 (5 bases). Germline CDR1 reads KGHSH; CDR2 reads LQKENI. The V end lost 3 bases, the J end lost 3 bases, and 11 bases lay between the germline ends. The CDR3 spans 14 residues. The CDR3 region has the DNA TGTGCCAGCTCACCGTTGACAGATTACTATGGCTACACCTTC. It specifies CASSPLTDYYGYTF.

This chain uses TRBV28 with TRBJ2-7, with 16 positions matching TRBD2. The germline gives CDR1 MDHEN, CDR2 SYDVKM. Trimming cost V 6 bases and J 5 bases; bases outside gene matches: 16. This CDR3 spans 19 amino acids. CDR3 in amino acids: CASSWGIGTSGGEAHEQYF. CDR3 DNA: TGTGCCAGCAGCTGGGGGATCGGGACTAGCGGGGGGGAAGCCCACGAGCAGTACTTC.

The chain has TRBV7-8 and TRBJ1-6; weak D call: TRBD1 (6 bases). Germline V gene sequence: CDR1 SGHVS, CDR2 FQNEAQ. Trimming shortened V by 2 bases and J by 4 bases, and 9 bases separated the two germline ends. The CDR3 is 15 residues long. The CDR3: CASSLLQGYNSPLHF. In nucleotides, the CDR3 is TGTGCCAGCAGCTTACTACAGGGTTATAATTCACCCCTCCACTTT.

The V call is TRBV7-8, the J call TRBJ2-1; D might be TRBD2 (5 bases). The V gene's germline CDR1 is SGHVS and CDR2 FQNEAQ. The CDR3 totals 15 residues. V lost 5 bases to trimming and J lost 2 bases, with 13 bases between them. The CDR3 DNA reads TGTGCCAGCAGCCCTGAGACCGGGACCTACAATGAGCAGTTCTTC. Amino acid sequence: CASSPETGTYNEQFF.

The chain links TRBV6-1 to TRBJ2-1; TRBD2 matches 13 bases. The germline gives CDR1 MNHNS, CDR2 SASEGT. V was pared by 5 bases and J by 8 bases, with 6 bases of the junction left unmatched. The CDR3 length is 15 residues. This CDR3 reads CASSLTSGGRDEQFF. The CDR3 coding sequence is TGTGCCAGCAGTTTGACTAGCGGGGGGAGGGATGAGCAGTTCTTC.

The J gene is TRBJ1-1, the V gene TRBV6-1; a weak D match, TRBD1 (6 bases). CDR1 and CDR2 from the germline V gene are MNHNS and SASEGT. The CDR3 covers 14 residues. Trimming shortened V by 7 bases and J by 4 bases, and 16 bases separated the two germline ends. CDR3 in DNA: TGTGCCAGCACCGAAGGGGGGGTTGGCACTGAAGCTTTCTTT. Residues: CASTEGGVGTEAFF.

This chain links TRBV19 with TRBJ2-2, with D hard to call. The germline V gene has CDR1 LNHDA and CDR2 SQIVND (reference sequence). The ends were cut back, 10 bases at V and 4 bases at J, with 10 bases in the middle. The CDR3 is 12 amino acids. CDR3 in DNA: TGTGCCATTTTGGCAGGCACCGGGGAGCTGTTTTTT. Translating gives CAILAGTGELFF.

The chain links TRBV18 to TRBJ1-5; TRBD1 matches at 9 bases. The junction had 3 bases not matched to a gene; V was cut back by 5 bases and J by 1 base. The germline V gene encodes CDR1 KGHSH and CDR2 LQKENI. This CDR3 is 15 amino acids long. Written as DNA, the CDR3 is TGTGCCAGCTCATTGACAGGGGGAAGCAATCAGCCCCAGCATTTT. Residues: CASSLTGGSNQPQHF.

The chain has TRBV5-8 and TRBJ2-7; the D gene is possibly TRBD1 (6 bases). Germline V gene data show CDR1 as SGHTS and CDR2 as YDEGEE. Trimming removed 1 base from V and 5 bases from J, with 13 bases in between. The CDR3 has 14 residues. CDR3 sequence (DNA): TGTGCCAGCAGCTTGACAGGGCTCCTAGACGAGCAGTACTTC. It encodes CASSLTGLLDEQYF.

The V and J genes are TRBV19 and TRBJ2-6; 8 bases line up with TRBD1. The CDR3 loop spans 16 amino acids. Trimming at V came to 3 bases and at J to 1 base, leaving 2 bases not matched to a gene. Germline V gene lookup returns CDR1 LNHDA and CDR2 SQIVND (reference sequence). The CDR3 DNA reads TGTGCCAGTAGTATCGACAGGGGTTCTGGGGCCAACGTCCTGACTTTC. This translates into CASSIDRGSGANVLTF.

The chain joins TRBV9 to TRBJ2-7; 7 bases line up with TRBD1. The CDR3 has 14 residues. CDR1 is SGDLS and CDR2 is YYNGEE in the germline V gene. With V trimmed by 3 bases and J by 0 bases, 3 bases remained unmatched. CDR3 sequence (DNA): TGTGCCAGCAGCGCGGGACAGCCCTCCTACGAGCAGTACTTC. Protein: CASSAGQPSYEQYF.

This rearrangement joins TRBV10-3 to TRBJ1-2; 8 positions agree with TRBD1. With 3 bases clipped from V and 8 bases from J, the junction kept 11 bases outside the gene matches. The CDR3 sequence is 15 residues long. The germline V gene encodes CDR1 ENHRY and CDR2 SYGVKD. For the CDR3, the DNA is TGTGCCATCAGTGAAGCCGGACAGGGCGACTGGGGCTACACCTTC. This translates into CAISEAGQGDWGYTF.

The chain carries TRBV4-2 and TRBJ1-5; 10 bases fit TRBD1. The CDR3 loop spans 18 amino acids. V lost 2 bases and J lost 3; bases outside the gene matches: 10. CDR1 LGHNA and CDR2 YNFKEQ come from the germline V gene. The CDR3 loop reads CASSQPSGTGVINQPQHF. CDR3 nucleotide sequence: TGTGCCAGCAGCCAACCCTCCGGGACAGGGGTTATCAATCAGCCCCAGCATTTT.

The CDR3 bases are TGTGCCAGCAGTTCACCGGGACAGGGGGCAGGAGGCTACACCTTC. Translated, it gives CASSSPGQGAGGYTF. The chain carries TRBV28 and TRBJ1-2, with 12 bases aligning to TRBD1. This CDR3 has 15 residues. V shed 4 bases and J 8 bases; nucleotides not matched to a gene: 8. In germline, CDR1 is MDHEN, CDR2 SYDVKM.

This chain joins TRBV28 and TRBJ2-2, with D perhaps TRBD1 (5 bases). Trimming cost V 2 bases and J 0 bases, with 13 bases left between them. Germline V CDR1 and CDR2: MDHEN, SYDVKM. This CDR3 has 17 residues. DNA for the CDR3: TGTGCCAGCAGTTTACGGACATTCCTAGCGAACACCGGGGAGCTGTTTTTT. Protein sequence: CASSLRTFLANTGELFF.

This chain connects TRBV7-9 to TRBJ2-5; the D is unclear. V lost 4 bases and J 3 bases, leaving 3 bases between the germline ends. From germline, CDR1 is SEHNR and CDR2 FQNEAQ (reference sequence). The CDR3 has 11 amino acids. CDR3 sequence: CASSSEETQYF. The CDR3 DNA reads as TGTGCCAGCAGCTCTGAAGAGACCCAGTACTTC. Together with reference TRBV7-9 and TRBJ2-5, the CDR3 gives the full variable domain: DTGVSQNPRHKITKRGQNVTFRCDPISEHNRLYWYRQTLGQGPEFLTYFQNEAQLEKSRLLSDRFSAERPKGSFSTLEIQRTEQGDSAMYLCASSSEETQYFGPGTRLLVL.

The chain employs TRBV4-3 and TRBJ1-6; the match to TRBD1 covers 9 bases. CDR1 and CDR2 (germline): LGHNA, YSLEER. V lost 2 bases to trimming and J lost 6 bases; unmatched junction nucleotides: 5. The CDR3 consists of 16 residues. The CDR3 is CASSQFTGGGNSPLHF. The CDR3 bases are TGCGCCAGCAGCCAATTCACAGGGGGCGGTAATTCACCCCTCCACTTT.

The chain employs TRBV5-8 and TRBJ1-2; D is perhaps TRBD1 (5 bases). This CDR3 comprises 15 residues. Germline assignment: CDR1 SGHTS and CDR2 YDEGEE. Trimming stripped 1 base from V and 12 bases from J, with 22 bases between. As DNA, the CDR3 is TGTGCCAGCAGCTTGATGAAGGGCCTCCCGTTAGGGGACACCTTC. Amino acids: CASSLMKGLPLGDTF. Full variable domain (outside the CDR3, taken from reference TRBV5-8 and TRBJ1-2): EAGVTQSPTHLIKTRGQQATLRCSPISGHTSVYWYQQALGLGLQFLLWYDEGEERNRGNFPPRFSGRQFPNYSSELNVNALELEDSALYLCASSLMKGLPLGDTFGSGTRLTVV.

J is TRBJ2-7 and V is TRBV5-1; 9 bases fit TRBD2. The CDR3 spans 15 residues. J gave up 2 bases and V 5 bases, and 8 bases lay outside the gene matches. CDR1 is SGHRS and CDR2 is YFSETQ in the germline V gene. CDR3 sequence: CASRDLAGSPYEQYF. In DNA form, the CDR3 reads TGCGCCAGCAGGGACCTAGCGGGGTCTCCCTACGAGCAGTACTTC.

This clone was detected only once. V usage is TRBV27 and J usage is TRBJ2-7; 8 positions match TRBD2. V shed 3 bases and J 0 bases; nucleotides not matched to a gene: 4. The CDR3 sequence is 15 residues long. The germline gives CDR1 MNHEY, CDR2 SMNVEV (reference sequence). The CDR3 bases are TGTGCCAGCAGTTTCACTAGCGGTAGCTCCTACGAGCAGTACTTC. Its translation: CASSFTSGSSYEQYF.

The CDR3 spells CASSFGRDTQYF. The CDR3 DNA follows: TGTGCCAGCAGCTTCGGTAGAGATACGCAGTATTTT. This chain joins TRBV7-9 and TRBJ2-3; D ambiguous. The germline CDR1 and CDR2 sequences are SEHNR and FQNEAQ (reference sequence). This CDR3 region has 12 residues. V was pared by 3 bases and J by 5 bases, with 6 bases between.

The V call is TRBV5-1, the J call TRBJ2-7; perhaps TRBD2 as D (6 bases). V dropped 0 bases and J dropped 3 bases, with 25 bases sitting between them. This CDR3 is built from 19 residues. CDR1 and CDR2 from the germline V gene are SGHRS and YFSETQ. The DNA for the CDR3 is TGCGCCAGCAGCTTGGCCCGGCAGGGAGGATCTTTTCGGGTCTACGAGCAGTACTTC. It yields the protein CASSLARQGGSFRVYEQYF.

The genes are TRBV7-9 and TRBJ2-7; maybe TRBD2 (5 bases). This CDR3 region has 12 residues. The V end lost 1 base, the J end lost 7 bases, and 8 bases lay between the germline ends. In germline, CDR1 is SEHNR, CDR2 FQNEAQ (reference sequence). The CDR3 protein is CASSLGPGEQYF. The CDR3 region has the DNA TGTGCCAGCAGCTTAGGGCCGGGAGAGCAGTACTTC.

This clone was seen only once. This rearrangement joins TRBV19 to TRBJ1-4; tentatively, D is TRBD1 (6 bases). The V gene's germline CDR1 is LNHDA and CDR2 SQIVND (reference sequence). Trimming removed 4 bases at V and 5 bases at J, with 14 bases between. The CDR3 runs 15 residues. The CDR3 nucleotides read TGTGCCAGTAGTACGCCGGGACACAGAAATGAAAAACTGTTTTTT. As protein: CASSTPGHRNEKLFF. The whole variable domain, filled in from reference TRBV19 and TRBJ1-4, reads DGGITQSPKYLFRKEGQNVTLSCEQNLNHDAMYWYRQDPGQGLRLIYYSQIVNDFQKGDIAEGYSVSREKKESFPLTVTSAQKNPTAFYLCASSTPGHRNEKLFFGSGTQLSVL.

The V gene is TRBV27, the J gene TRBJ1-1; 7 positions agree with TRBD1. The CDR3 is 13 residues long. Germline CDR1 MNHEY, CDR2 SMNVEV (reference sequence). J gave up 0 bases and V 5 bases, and 0 bases lay outside the gene matches. The DNA of the CDR3 is TGTGCCAGCAGTGGGACAGTGAACACTGAAGCTTTCTTT. Residues: CASSGTVNTEAFF.

The V call is TRBV7-3, the J call TRBJ2-2; D call uncertain. Looked up from germline, CDR1 is SGHTA and CDR2 is FQGTGA. The CDR3 length is 15 residues. Trimming cost V 4 bases and J 0 bases, with 9 bases left between them. The chain's CDR3 is CASSSQAANTGELFF. The CDR3 coding sequence is TGTGCCAGCAGCTCCCAGGCCGCGAACACCGGGGAGCTGTTTTTT.

The genes are TRBV5-1 and TRBJ1-3; maybe TRBD1 (6 bases). The CDR3 covers 15 residues. Deletions cut 0 bases from V and 0 bases from J, with 7 bases between. Germline V gene sequence: CDR1 SGHRS, CDR2 YFSETQ. CDR3 in amino acids: CASSLGTVSGNTIYF. The CDR3 bases are TGCGCCAGCAGCTTGGGGACAGTCTCTGGAAACACCATATATTTT.